The source of this TCR beta chain is a study of T cell repertoires in cytomegalovirus infection. With regard to this clonotype: Its antigen is unidentified.

TCRdb reprocessed the reads with MiXCR, giving one entry per CDR3 protein. The sample lists about 900,000 distinct CDR3 sequences, around 30% occurring once. The CDR3 has 13 amino acids. The V gene's germline CDR1 is SGHVS and CDR2 FNYEAQ. Trimming took off 5 bases at V and 6 bases at J, with 13 bases between the two ends. Study-wide results and caveats: Frequencies of public TCR beta families were cumulated, and this identified carriers of CMV plus the relevant HLA.

The receptor comes from a human donor in good health (CMV status not recorded). Some clones in this sample may be carry-over from other donors' samples. Source: cultured CD8+ T cells from PBMCs, taken from culture after CMV antigen stimulation. V gene TRBV7-6 combines with J gene TRBJ1-2, with a weak D call TRBD1 (5 bases). Here the CDR3 DNA reads TGTGCCAGCAGCCCGGCAGGGAGTGATGGCTACACCTTC. Protein sequence: CASSPAGSDGYTF.